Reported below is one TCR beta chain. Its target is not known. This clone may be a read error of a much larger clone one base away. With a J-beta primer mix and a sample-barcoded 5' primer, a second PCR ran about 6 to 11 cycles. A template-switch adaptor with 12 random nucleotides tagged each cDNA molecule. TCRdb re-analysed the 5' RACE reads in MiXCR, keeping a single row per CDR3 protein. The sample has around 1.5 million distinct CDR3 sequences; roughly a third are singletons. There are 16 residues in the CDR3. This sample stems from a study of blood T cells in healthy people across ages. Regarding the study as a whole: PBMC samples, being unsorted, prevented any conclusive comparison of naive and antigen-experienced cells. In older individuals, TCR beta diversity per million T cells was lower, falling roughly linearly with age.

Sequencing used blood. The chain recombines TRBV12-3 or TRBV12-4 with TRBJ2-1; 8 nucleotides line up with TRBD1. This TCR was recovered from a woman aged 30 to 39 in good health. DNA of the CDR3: TGTACCAGCAGTTCTCGGACAGGGCAGCCCTACAATGAGCAGTTCTTC. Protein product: CTSSSRTGQPYNEQFF.